These T cell receptor beta chains were read from a single sample in a study of T cells after yellow fever vaccination. In TCRdb, the 5' RACE reads were re-called with MiXCR into one record per CDR3 protein. The data contain about 320,000 distinct CDR3 sequences, around 12% of them seen just once; the ten biggest clones take up 2.5% to 4%. Sequencing was performed on CD4+ T cells sorted from PBMCs, taken 15 days after the yellow fever booster vaccination. The receptors were sampled from a man aged 18 to 30 who received the YFV17D yellow fever vaccine. Both conserved end residues are part of each CDR3. Each record gives: clone size, J gene, D gene, V gene, CDR3 protein, CDR3 DNA. A D gene is named only where the DNA matches it firmly. Clone size is not always given. Where it is, it says once, few, many or a class for expanded clones.

clone_size: few; j_call: TRBJ1-6; d_call: -; v_call: TRBV7-2; cdr3_aa: CASSRTRYNSPLHF; cdr3_nt: TGTGCCAGCAGCCGGACAAGGTATAATTCACCCCTCCACTTT
clone_size: once; j_call: TRBJ2-2; d_call: -; v_call: TRBV7-2; cdr3_aa: CASSPPRTGELFF; cdr3_nt: TGTGCCAGCAGCCCTCCGAGAACCGGGGAGCTGTTTTTT
clone_size: few; j_call: TRBJ2-7; d_call: TRBD2; v_call: TRBV6-6; cdr3_aa: CATGLADSEQYF; cdr3_nt: TGTGCCACAGGACTAGCGGATTCCGAGCAGTACTTC
clone_size: few; j_call: TRBJ2-3; d_call: -; v_call: TRBV12-3/TRBV12-4; cdr3_aa: CASSLSGFSDTQYF; cdr3_nt: TGTGCCAGCAGTTTATCAGGTTTCTCGGATACGCAGTATTTT
clone_size: -; j_call: TRBJ1-1; d_call: -; v_call: TRBV20-1; cdr3_aa: CSALGVPGNTEAFF; cdr3_nt: TGCAGTGCACTAGGGGTGCCGGGGAACACTGAAGCTTTCTTT
clone_size: many; j_call: TRBJ1-4; d_call: -; v_call: TRBV7-8; cdr3_aa: CASSLTRYGHNEKLFF; cdr3_nt: TGTGCCAGCAGCTTAACCCGGTACGGCCATAATGAAAAACTGTTTTTT
clone_size: few; j_call: TRBJ2-7; d_call: -; v_call: TRBV10-1; cdr3_aa: CASMGGTPEPDYEQYF; cdr3_nt: TGCGCCAGTATGGGGGGAACCCCCGAACCTGACTACGAGCAGTACTTC
clone_size: few; j_call: TRBJ1-6; d_call: TRBD1; v_call: TRBV29-1; cdr3_aa: CSVGDRINSPLHF; cdr3_nt: TGCAGCGTCGGGGACAGGATTAATTCACCCCTCCACTTT
clone_size: -; j_call: TRBJ2-7; d_call: -; v_call: TRBV20-1; cdr3_aa: CSARLSGLSYEQYF; cdr3_nt: TGCAGTGCTAGACTCAGCGGGCTCTCCTACGAGCAGTACTTC
clone_size: -; j_call: TRBJ1-1; d_call: -; v_call: TRBV18; cdr3_aa: CASSPPPGGGSTEAFF; cdr3_nt: TGTGCCAGCTCACCACCACCCGGAGGGGGTAGCACTGAAGCTTTCTTT
clone_size: -; j_call: TRBJ1-1; d_call: -; v_call: TRBV20-1; cdr3_aa: CSAYDNGQPEAFF; cdr3_nt: TGCAGTGCGTACGACAACGGGCAACCTGAAGCTTTCTTT
clone_size: -; j_call: TRBJ2-1; d_call: TRBD2; v_call: TRBV7-2; cdr3_aa: CASSLALVAGGRNEQFF; cdr3_nt: TGTGCCAGCAGCTTAGCGCTGGTAGCGGGGGGTCGCAATGAGCAGTTCTTC
clone_size: -; j_call: TRBJ1-2; d_call: TRBD1; v_call: TRBV3-1; cdr3_aa: CASSRTGGGYTF; cdr3_nt: TGTGCCAGCAGCCGGACAGGTGGCGGCTACACCTTC
clone_size: -; j_call: TRBJ1-3; d_call: -; v_call: TRBV3-1; cdr3_aa: CASSQGQGSVGNTIYF; cdr3_nt: TGTGCCAGCAGCCAAGGTCAGGGCAGTGTTGGAAACACCATATATTTT
clone_size: many; j_call: TRBJ2-1; d_call: TRBD1; v_call: TRBV24-1; cdr3_aa: CATSVAGTAYNEQFF; cdr3_nt: TGTGCCACCAGTGTCGCCGGGACAGCCTACAATGAGCAGTTCTTC
clone_size: few; j_call: TRBJ2-3; d_call: TRBD2; v_call: TRBV2; cdr3_aa: CASRLAETDTQYF; cdr3_nt: TGTGCCAGCAGGCTAGCGGAGACAGATACGCAGTATTTT
clone_size: few; j_call: TRBJ2-2; d_call: -; v_call: TRBV4-3; cdr3_aa: CASSQELVTGELFF; cdr3_nt: TGCGCCAGCAGCCAAGAGTTGGTTACCGGGGAGCTGTTTTTT
clone_size: -; j_call: TRBJ1-1; d_call: -; v_call: TRBV29-1; cdr3_aa: CSVTRTVMNTEAFF; cdr3_nt: TGCAGCGTTACCCGGACAGTCATGAACACTGAAGCTTTCTTT
clone_size: -; j_call: TRBJ1-1; d_call: -; v_call: TRBV7-2; cdr3_aa: CASSFNKDPEAFF; cdr3_nt: TGTGCCAGCAGCTTTAACAAAGACCCTGAAGCTTTCTTT
clone_size: -; j_call: TRBJ2-6; d_call: -; v_call: TRBV2; cdr3_aa: CASSPVPGANVLTF; cdr3_nt: TGTGCCAGCTCCCCGGTACCAGGGGCCAACGTCCTGACTTTC
clone_size: -; j_call: TRBJ2-3; d_call: -; v_call: TRBV7-2; cdr3_aa: CASSIPRKDTQYF; cdr3_nt: TGTGCCAGCAGCATCCCTAGGAAAGATACGCAGTATTTT
clone_size: many; j_call: TRBJ2-2; d_call: -; v_call: TRBV15; cdr3_aa: CATSREGTELFF; cdr3_nt: TGTGCCACCAGCAGAGAGGGGACGGAGCTGTTTTTT
clone_size: -; j_call: TRBJ1-1; d_call: -; v_call: TRBV6-5; cdr3_aa: CASSSRGTGGTEAFF; cdr3_nt: TGTGCCAGCAGCTCCAGGGGCACGGGCGGGACTGAAGCTTTCTTT
clone_size: many; j_call: TRBJ1-6; d_call: -; v_call: TRBV12-3/TRBV12-4; cdr3_aa: CASKRREVFNSPLHF; cdr3_nt: TGTGCCAGCAAACGCAGGGAAGTGTTTAATTCACCCCTCCACTTT
clone_size: few; j_call: TRBJ2-5; d_call: TRBD2; v_call: TRBV5-5; cdr3_aa: CASSQGLAVGETQYF; cdr3_nt: TGTGCCAGCAGCCAGGGACTAGCGGTAGGAGAGACCCAGTACTTC
clone_size: -; j_call: TRBJ1-6; d_call: -; v_call: TRBV12-3/TRBV12-4; cdr3_aa: CASSLMNSPLHF; cdr3_nt: TGTGCCAGCAGTTTAATGAATTCACCCCTCCACTTT
clone_size: few; j_call: TRBJ1-5; d_call: TRBD1; v_call: TRBV6-2/TRBV6-3; cdr3_aa: CASTSRQGGGQPQHF; cdr3_nt: TGTGCCAGCACCTCCCGACAGGGCGGAGGGCAGCCCCAGCATTTT
clone_size: -; j_call: TRBJ2-2; d_call: -; v_call: TRBV4-3; cdr3_aa: CASSFRVGTGELFF; cdr3_nt: TGCGCCAGCAGTTTCAGGGTCGGCACCGGGGAGCTGTTTTTT
clone_size: few; j_call: TRBJ1-6; d_call: TRBD1; v_call: TRBV27; cdr3_aa: CASSLSGQGTSPLHF; cdr3_nt: TGTGCCAGCAGTTTATCGGGACAGGGGACCTCACCCCTCCACTTT
clone_size: few; j_call: TRBJ1-6; d_call: -; v_call: TRBV11-1; cdr3_aa: CASGGQTYNSPLHF; cdr3_nt: TGTGCCAGCGGCGGACAAACCTATAATTCACCCCTCCACTTT
clone_size: -; j_call: TRBJ1-2; d_call: TRBD1; v_call: TRBV10-2; cdr3_aa: CASSATGGYGYTF; cdr3_nt: TGCGCCAGCAGTGCCACAGGGGGCTATGGCTACACCTTC
clone_size: many; j_call: TRBJ1-5; d_call: -; v_call: TRBV2; cdr3_aa: CASSDSGQPQHF; cdr3_nt: TGTGCCAGCAGTGATAGTGGTCAGCCCCAGCATTTT
clone_size: -; j_call: TRBJ1-3; d_call: -; v_call: TRBV11-2; cdr3_aa: CASSDPTASGNTIYF; cdr3_nt: TGTGCCAGCAGCGATCCGACAGCCTCTGGAAACACCATATATTTT
clone_size: -; j_call: TRBJ2-3; d_call: -; v_call: TRBV6-1; cdr3_aa: CASIRTASTDTQYF; cdr3_nt: TGTGCCAGCATTCGGACCGCAAGCACAGATACGCAGTATTTT
clone_size: -; j_call: TRBJ2-2; d_call: -; v_call: TRBV7-9; cdr3_aa: CASSFRNANTGELFF; cdr3_nt: TGTGCCAGCAGCTTTCGAAACGCGAACACCGGGGAGCTGTTTTTT
clone_size: few; j_call: TRBJ1-1; d_call: -; v_call: TRBV5-1; cdr3_aa: CASSLDGRVWTEAFF; cdr3_nt: TGCGCCAGCAGCTTGGATGGCAGGGTTTGGACTGAAGCTTTCTTT
clone_size: many; j_call: TRBJ2-3; d_call: -; v_call: TRBV29-1; cdr3_aa: CSVVRPPLNGESTDTQYF; cdr3_nt: TGCAGCGTTGTGAGGCCCCCCCTGAACGGGGAGAGCACAGATACGCAGTATTTT
clone_size: few; j_call: TRBJ2-5; d_call: -; v_call: TRBV14; cdr3_aa: CASSQDSWETQYF; cdr3_nt: TGTGCCAGCAGCCAAGATAGTTGGGAGACCCAGTACTTC
clone_size: -; j_call: TRBJ1-5; d_call: -; v_call: TRBV5-6; cdr3_aa: CASSRRQEGGPQHF; cdr3_nt: TGTGCCAGTAGCAGGAGACAGGAGGGAGGGCCCCAGCATTTT
clone_size: few; j_call: TRBJ2-7; d_call: -; v_call: TRBV9; cdr3_aa: CASSAGQSAYEQYF; cdr3_nt: TGTGCCAGCAGCGCCGGACAGTCGGCCTACGAGCAGTACTTC
clone_size: many; j_call: TRBJ2-7; d_call: -; v_call: TRBV5-1; cdr3_aa: CASSLTGKTYEQYF; cdr3_nt: TGCGCCAGCAGCTTGACAGGGAAAACCTACGAGCAGTACTTC